This TCR beta chain was sequenced for a study of T cell repertoires in cytomegalovirus infection. MiXCR, applied by TCRdb to the reads, yields one record per CDR3 protein. Among 750,000 to 900,000 distinct CDR3 sequences listed, just under 30% were seen once. To note about this clonotype: Its antigen is not known.

V gave up 4 bases and J gave up 2 bases, with 24 bases separating them. CDR3 size: 19 residues. Germline assignment: CDR1 KGHDR and CDR2 SFDVKD. The sample in question was cultured CD8+ T cells from PBMCs, obtained from culture after CMV antigen stimulation. The TCR comes from a human donor in good health (CMV status not recorded). Some clones in this sample may be carry-over from other donors' samples. The rearrangement links TRBV24-1 to TRBJ2-3, with unresolved D. For the CDR3, the DNA is TGTGCCACCAGTGACCCCGATGGCCCAGGATCGTCCTTCACAGATACGCAGTATTTT. It is translated as CATSDPDGPGSSFTDTQYF.